The T cell receptor (beta chain) described here comes from a study of T-cell reconstitution after alpha-beta-depleted transplantation in children. Findings and caveats of the study: There were some patients whose high TCRbeta diversity at day 60 came from surviving recipient T cells and thymic progenitors. Once a year had passed after transplant, T-cell counts and diversity came mostly from newly produced T cells. After transplant, at about two months, alpha-beta T cells were reportedly derived from several hundred expanded graft clones.

TCRbeta library construction was performed incorporating unique molecular identifiers. TCRdb reprocessed the PCR reads with MiXCR, giving one entry per CDR3 protein. Of 250,000 to 400,000 distinct CDR3 sequences listed, approximately 23% are singletons. Comment on this clonotype: Its antigen is not known.

This receptor was identified in a male patient younger than 18 who had a stem cell transplant for acute lymphoblastic leukemia, so the T cells may come from the graft donor. The source was PBMCs, mostly from graft donor cells, collected 180 days after TCRalphabeta/CD19-depleted stem cell transplant.

The CDR3 nucleotides read TGCGCCAGCAGCCCGGGACTAGCGGGACTCCTCGACAATGAGCAGTTCTTC. Protein product: CASSPGLAGLLDNEQFF. The rearrangement joins TRBV5-1 to TRBJ2-1; 13 bases are a match to TRBD2. The junction had 9 bases not matched to a gene; V was cut back by 4 bases and J by 5 bases. Per germline, CDR1 SGHRS and CDR2 YFSETQ. This CDR3 contains 17 residues. The variable domain in full, with the rest retrieved from reference TRBV5-1 and TRBJ2-1, is KAGVTQTPRYLIKTRGQQVTLSCSPISGHRSVSWYQQTPGQGLQFLFEYFSETQRNKGNFPGRFSGRQFSNSRSEMNVSTLELGDSALYLCASSPGLAGLLDNEQFFGPGTRLTVL.